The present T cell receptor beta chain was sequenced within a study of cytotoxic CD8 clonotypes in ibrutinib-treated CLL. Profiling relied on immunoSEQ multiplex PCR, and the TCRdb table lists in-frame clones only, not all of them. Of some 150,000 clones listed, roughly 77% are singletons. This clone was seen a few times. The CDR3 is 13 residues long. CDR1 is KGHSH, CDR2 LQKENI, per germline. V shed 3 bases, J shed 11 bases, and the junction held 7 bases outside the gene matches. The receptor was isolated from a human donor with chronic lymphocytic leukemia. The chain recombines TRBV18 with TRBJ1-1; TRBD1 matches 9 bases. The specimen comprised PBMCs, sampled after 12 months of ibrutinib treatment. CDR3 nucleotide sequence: TGTGCCAGCTCACCCCCGGGGACAGGGAAGGCTTTCTTT. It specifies CASSPPGTGKAFF.